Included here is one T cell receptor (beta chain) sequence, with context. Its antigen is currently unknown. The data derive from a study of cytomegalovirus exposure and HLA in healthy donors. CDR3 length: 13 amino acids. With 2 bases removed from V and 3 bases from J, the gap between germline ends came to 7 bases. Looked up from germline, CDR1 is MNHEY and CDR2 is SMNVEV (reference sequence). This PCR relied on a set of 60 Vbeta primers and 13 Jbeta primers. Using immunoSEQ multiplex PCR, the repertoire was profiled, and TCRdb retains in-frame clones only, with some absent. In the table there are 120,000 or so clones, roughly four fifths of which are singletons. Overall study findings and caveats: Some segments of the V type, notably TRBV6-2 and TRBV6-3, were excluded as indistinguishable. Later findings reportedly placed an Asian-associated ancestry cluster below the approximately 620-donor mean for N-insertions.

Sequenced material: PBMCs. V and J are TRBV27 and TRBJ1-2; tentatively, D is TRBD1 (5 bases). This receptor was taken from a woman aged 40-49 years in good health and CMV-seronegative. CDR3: CASSLAGHYGYTF. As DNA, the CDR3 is TGTGCCAGCAGTTTAGCAGGGCACTATGGCTACACCTTC.